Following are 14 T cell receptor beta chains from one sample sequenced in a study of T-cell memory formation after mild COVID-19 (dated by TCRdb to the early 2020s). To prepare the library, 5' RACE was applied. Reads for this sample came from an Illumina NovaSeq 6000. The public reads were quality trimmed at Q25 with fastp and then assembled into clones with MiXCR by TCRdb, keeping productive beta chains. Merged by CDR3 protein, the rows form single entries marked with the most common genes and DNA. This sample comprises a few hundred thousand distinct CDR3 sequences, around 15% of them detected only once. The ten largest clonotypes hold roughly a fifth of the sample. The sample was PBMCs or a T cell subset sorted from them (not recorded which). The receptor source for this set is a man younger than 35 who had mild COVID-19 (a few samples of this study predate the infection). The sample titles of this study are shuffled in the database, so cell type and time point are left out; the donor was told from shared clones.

Here the CDR3 DNA reads TGTGCCAGCAGCCCCCCAGGCCCCGCCTATGGCTACACCTTC. Translation: CASSPPGPAYGYTF. The chain carries TRBV5-5 and TRBJ1-2; D ambiguous. CDR3 length: 14 residues. Trimming cost V 4 bases and J 4 bases, with 14 bases left between them. Germline values: CDR1 SGHKS, CDR2 YYEKEE (reference sequence). Complete variable domain (other parts from reference TRBV5-5 and TRBJ1-2): DAGVTQSPTHLIKTRGQQVTLRCSPISGHKSVSWYQQVLGQGPQFIFQYYEKEERGRGNFPDRFSARQFPNYSSELNVNALLLGDSALYLCASSPPGPAYGYTFGSGTRLTVV.

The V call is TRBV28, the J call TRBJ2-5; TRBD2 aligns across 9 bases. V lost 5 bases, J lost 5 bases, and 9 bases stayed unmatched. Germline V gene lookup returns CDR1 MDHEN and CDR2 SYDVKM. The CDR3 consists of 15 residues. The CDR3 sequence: CASSPHAGGRETQYF. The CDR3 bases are TGTGCCAGCAGTCCCCATGCGGGGGGGCGTGAGACCCAGTACTTC.

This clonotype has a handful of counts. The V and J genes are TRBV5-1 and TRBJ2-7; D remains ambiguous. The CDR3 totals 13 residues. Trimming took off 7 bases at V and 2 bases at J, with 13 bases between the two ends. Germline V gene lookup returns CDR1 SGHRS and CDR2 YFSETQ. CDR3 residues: CASRAASAYEQYF. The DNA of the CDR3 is TGCGCCAGCCGCGCAGCCTCCGCCTACGAGCAGTACTTC. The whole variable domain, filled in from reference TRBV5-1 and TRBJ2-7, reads KAGVTQTPRYLIKTRGQQVTLSCSPISGHRSVSWYQQTPGQGLQFLFEYFSETQRNKGNFPGRFSGRQFSNSRSEMNVSTLELGDSALYLCASRAASAYEQYFGPGTRLTVT.

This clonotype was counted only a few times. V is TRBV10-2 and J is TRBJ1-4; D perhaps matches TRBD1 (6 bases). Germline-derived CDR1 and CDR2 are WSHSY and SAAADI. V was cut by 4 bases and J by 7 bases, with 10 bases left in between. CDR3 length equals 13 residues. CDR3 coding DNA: TGCGCCAGCAGTGTTACAGGGCGTGAAAAACTGTTTTTT. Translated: CASSVTGREKLFF.

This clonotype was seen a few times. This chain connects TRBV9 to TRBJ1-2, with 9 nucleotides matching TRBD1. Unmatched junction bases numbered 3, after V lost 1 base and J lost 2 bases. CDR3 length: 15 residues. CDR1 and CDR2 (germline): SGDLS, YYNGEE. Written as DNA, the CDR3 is TGTGCCAGCAGCGTATGGGACAGGGCGAACTATGGCTACACCTTC. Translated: CASSVWDRANYGYTF.

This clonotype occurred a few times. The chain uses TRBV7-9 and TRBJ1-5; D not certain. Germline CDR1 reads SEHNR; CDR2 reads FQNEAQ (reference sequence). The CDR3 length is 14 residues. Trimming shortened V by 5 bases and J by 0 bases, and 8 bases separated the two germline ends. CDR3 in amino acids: CASSGSASNQPQHF. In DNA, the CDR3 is TGTGCCAGCAGCGGGAGTGCTAGCAATCAGCCCCAGCATTTT.

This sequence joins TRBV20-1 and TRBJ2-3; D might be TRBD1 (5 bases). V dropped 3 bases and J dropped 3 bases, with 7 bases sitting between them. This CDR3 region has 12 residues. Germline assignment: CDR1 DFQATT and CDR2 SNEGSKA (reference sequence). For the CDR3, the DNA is TGCAGTGCTAGTCAGGGAACAGATACGCAGTATTTT. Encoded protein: CSASQGTDTQYF.

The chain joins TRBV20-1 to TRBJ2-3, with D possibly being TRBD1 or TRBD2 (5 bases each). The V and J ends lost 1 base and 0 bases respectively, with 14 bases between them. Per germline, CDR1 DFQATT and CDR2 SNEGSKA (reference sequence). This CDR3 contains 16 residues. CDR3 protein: CSARGDVAPSTDTQYF. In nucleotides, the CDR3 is TGCAGTGCTAGAGGGGACGTCGCTCCTAGCACAGATACGCAGTATTTT.

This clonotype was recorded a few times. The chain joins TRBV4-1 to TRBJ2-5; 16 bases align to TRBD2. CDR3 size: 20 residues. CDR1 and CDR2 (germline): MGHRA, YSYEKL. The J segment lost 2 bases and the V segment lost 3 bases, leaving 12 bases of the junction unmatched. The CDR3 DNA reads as TGCGCCAGCAGCCAGCGCGTCCCCGGGACTAGCGGGGGGGGACAAGAGACCCAGTACTTC. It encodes CASSQRVPGTSGGGQETQYF.

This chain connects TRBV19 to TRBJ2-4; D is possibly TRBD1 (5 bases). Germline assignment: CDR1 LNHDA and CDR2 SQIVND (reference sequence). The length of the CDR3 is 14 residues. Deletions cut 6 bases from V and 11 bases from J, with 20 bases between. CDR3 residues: CASRGPMDIRVQYF. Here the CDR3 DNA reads TGTGCCAGTAGGGGGCCTATGGATATCCGGGTTCAGTACTTC.

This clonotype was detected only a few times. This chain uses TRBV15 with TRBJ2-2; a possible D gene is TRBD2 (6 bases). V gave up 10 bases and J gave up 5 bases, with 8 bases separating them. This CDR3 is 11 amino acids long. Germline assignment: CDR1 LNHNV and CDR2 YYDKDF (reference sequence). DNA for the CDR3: TGTGCCATGGAGGGGACCGGGGAGCTGTTTTTT. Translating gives CAMEGTGELFF.

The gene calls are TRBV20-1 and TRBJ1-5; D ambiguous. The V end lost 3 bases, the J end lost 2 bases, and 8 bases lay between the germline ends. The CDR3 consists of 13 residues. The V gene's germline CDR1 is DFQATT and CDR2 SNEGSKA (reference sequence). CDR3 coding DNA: TGCAGTGCTAGGCCCGATGGCAATCAGCCCCAGCATTTT. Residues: CSARPDGNQPQHF.

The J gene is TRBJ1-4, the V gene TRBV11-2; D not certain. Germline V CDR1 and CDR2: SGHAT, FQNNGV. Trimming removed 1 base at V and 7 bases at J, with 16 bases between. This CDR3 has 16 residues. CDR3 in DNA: TGTGCCAGCAGCTTAGTTTTCGGGGTGGCCGGTGAAAAACTGTTTTTT. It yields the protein CASSLVFGVAGEKLFF. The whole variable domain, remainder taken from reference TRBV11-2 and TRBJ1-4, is EAGVAQSPRYKIIEKRQSVAFWCNPISGHATLYWYQQILGQGPKLLIQFQNNGVVDDSQLPKDRFSAERLKGVDSTLKIQPAKLEDSAVYLCASSLVFGVAGEKLFFGSGTQLSVL.

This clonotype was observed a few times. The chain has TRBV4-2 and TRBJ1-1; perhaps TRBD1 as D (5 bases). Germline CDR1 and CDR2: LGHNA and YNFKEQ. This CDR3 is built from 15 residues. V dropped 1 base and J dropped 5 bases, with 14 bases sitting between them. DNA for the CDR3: TGTGCCAGCAGCCAAGGGTGGGGGGATAGTACTGAAGCTTTCTTT. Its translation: CASSQGWGDSTEAFF.